This T cell receptor (beta chain) derives from a study of control samples from healthy donors and cancer patients. Data came from immunoSEQ multiplex PCR; TCRdb stores just in-frame clones and leaves some out. This table holds 120,000 to 150,000 clones, 90% to 95% found once. CDR3 length: 17 residues. CDR1 SGHVS and CDR2 FQNEAQ come from the germline V gene. J gave up 2 bases and V 7 bases, and 11 bases lay outside the gene matches. This clone was found once. This chain links TRBV7-8 with TRBJ2-2; 9 bases align to TRBD2. The TCR originated in a man aged 35-49 years in good health. The specimen sequenced was blood. The CDR3, as DNA: TGTGCCAGCATCCAAGCGGGGGGCACCTCCAACACCGGGGAGCTGTTTTTT. Protein sequence: CASIQAGGTSNTGELFF.